The 11 T cell receptor beta chains below all came from one sample that was sequenced in a study of cytomegalovirus exposure and HLA in healthy donors. It was with 60 Vbeta and 13 Jbeta primers that the PCR ran. TCRdb's copy holds only in-frame clones and misses some; the assay was immunoSEQ multiplex PCR. The table shows about 96,000 clones, with approximately 75% occurring only once. The sequenced sample consisted of PBMCs. These receptors originate from a woman aged 70-85 years in good health and CMV-seropositive.

The V and J genes are TRBV7-8 and TRBJ2-2, with D possibly being TRBD2 (6 bases). CDR3 size: 16 residues. V was clipped by 3 bases and J by 1 base, with 12 bases between them. Germline CDR1 reads SGHVS; CDR2 reads FQNEAQ. Here the CDR3 reads CASSFLGGRNTGELFF. CDR3 DNA sequence: TGTGCCAGCAGCTTCCTTGGGGGGAGGAACACCGGGGAGCTGTTTTTT.

The rearrangement joins TRBV6-5 to TRBJ1-1; D ambiguous. Germline values: CDR1 MNHEY, CDR2 SVGAGI. The CDR3 totals 13 residues. With 3 bases removed from V and 1 base from J, the gap between germline ends came to 6 bases. The CDR3 protein is CASSYDWNTEAFF. CDR3 sequence (DNA): TGTGCCAGCAGTTATGACTGGAACACTGAAGCTTTCTTT.

This clone was detected only a few times. V is TRBV6-1 and J is TRBJ2-2; 7 nucleotides match TRBD2. CDR3 length: 12 amino acids. Germline trimming cut 6 bases from V and 12 bases from J; bases unmatched to any gene: 7. The germline gives CDR1 MNHNS, CDR2 SASEGT. CDR3 sequence reads: CASSPGGGQLFF. CDR3 bases: TGTGCCAGCAGCCCTGGGGGGGGTCAGCTGTTTTTT.

As to this clone: Other DNA sequences from this sample encode an identical CDR3 as well. V usage is TRBV18 and J usage is TRBJ1-1; possible D gene TRBD1, 6 bases. This CDR3 is built from 13 residues. Germline CDR1 KGHSH, CDR2 LQKENI. The V end was cut by 4 bases, the J end by 1 base, with 7 bases between. The CDR3 sequence is CASSRGQNTEAFF. CDR3 in DNA: TGTGCCAGCTCACGGGGGCAGAACACTGAAGCTTTCTTT.

V is TRBV11-2 and J is TRBJ1-6; TRBD1 matches 7 bases. Germline V gene lookup returns CDR1 SGHAT and CDR2 FQNNGV. The CDR3 extends over 14 amino acids. With 1 base clipped from V and 9 bases from J, the junction kept 3 bases outside the gene matches. The DNA of the CDR3 is TGTGCCAGCAGCTTAGTAGGGGGCATTTCACCCCTCCACTTT. Its protein is CASSLVGGISPLHF.

This chain links TRBV27 with TRBJ1-2; 7 bases are a match to TRBD1. Germline V gene sequence: CDR1 MNHEY, CDR2 SMNVEV (reference sequence). The CDR3 covers 12 residues. V dropped 5 bases and J dropped 7; count of bases not matched to a gene: 4. CDR3 sequence reads: CASSANRGGYTF. The CDR3 nucleotides read TGTGCCAGCAGTGCGAACAGGGGTGGCTACACCTTC.

In this sample, this clone turned up once. The genes are TRBV30 and TRBJ1-4, with D maybe TRBD1 (5 bases). Trimming shortened V by 3 bases and J by 3 bases, and 11 bases separated the two germline ends. Looked up from germline, CDR1 is GTSNPN and CDR2 is SVGIG (reference sequence). CDR3 length: 14 residues. CDR3 region: CAWRAPGSNEKLFF. DNA for the CDR3: TGTGCCTGGAGGGCCCCAGGGTCTAATGAAAAACTGTTTTTT.

Only one count was recorded for this clone. The V call is TRBV11-2, the J call TRBJ2-3; 10 bases align to TRBD1. Germline V gives CDR1 SGHAT, CDR2 FQNNGV. CDR3 length equals 15 residues. The junction had 5 bases not matched to a gene; V was cut back by 6 bases and J by 2 bases. The CDR3 DNA follows: TGTGCCAGCAGTCTTAGACAGGGGGCCACAGATACGCAGTATTTT. Translation: CASSLRQGATDTQYF.

CDR3 sequence: CSVEEGSYEQYF. The CDR3 DNA reads as TGCAGCGTCGAGGAGGGATCCTACGAGCAGTACTTC. The chain has TRBV29-1 and TRBJ2-7; D might be TRBD2 (6 bases). Trimming stripped 6 bases from V and 1 base from J, with 10 bases between. Germline CDR1 reads SQVTM; CDR2 reads ANQGSEA. The CDR3 has 12 residues.

The chain recombines TRBV28 with TRBJ2-7; 7 bases map to TRBD1. Germline V gene sequence: CDR1 MDHEN, CDR2 SYDVKM. Trimming cost V 3 bases and J 2 bases; bases outside gene matches: 10. This CDR3 has 16 residues. The CDR3, as DNA: TGTGCCAGCAGTTTTGGGTGGGACAGCTTTACCTACGAGCAGTACTTC. Its protein product is CASSFGWDSFTYEQYF. The variable domain in full, completed from reference TRBV28 and TRBJ2-7, reads DVKVTQSSRYLVKRTGEKVFLECVQDMDHENMFWYRQDPGLGLRLIYFSYDVKMKEKGDIPEGYSVSREKKERFSLILESASTNQTSMYLCASSFGWDSFTYEQYFGPGTRLTVT.

The rearrangement joins TRBV4-1 to TRBJ2-3, with 8 bases identical to TRBD2. The V gene's germline CDR1 is MGHRA and CDR2 YSYEKL. With V trimmed by 1 base and J by 1 base, 13 bases remained unmatched. The CDR3 has 19 amino acids. The CDR3 region is CASSQGLARTSPRTDTQYF. The DNA for the CDR3 is TGCGCCAGCAGCCAAGGTCTAGCTAGGACTAGCCCCCGCACAGATACGCAGTATTTT.